This T cell receptor beta chain was recovered during a study of blood T cell repertoires in COVID-19. Study-level information: Collection of acute and convalescent COVID-19 samples took place in the United States, Italy and Spain. The cDNA or gDNA used as material had been derived from T cells, B-cell-depleted T cells, or PBMCs.

In the authors' workflow: By means of reference gene primer amplification, nucleated cell counts were estimated. Some clones are missing from TCRdb's copy, which holds only in-frame ones; the method was immunoSEQ multiplex PCR. That table furnishes V, J and clone size, whereas the DNA furnished D and trimming. The sample holds 40,000 to 60,000 clones, approximately 81% seen once. With 2 bases clipped from V and 1 base from J, the junction kept 1 base outside the gene matches. This CDR3 has 14 residues. Germline V lookup: CDR1 PRHDT, CDR2 FYEKMQ (reference sequence). The chain joins TRBV13 to TRBJ2-7; 8 nucleotides agree with TRBD1. This TCR came from a woman aged 55-69 years with acute or convalescent COVID-19. What was sequenced was peripheral blood. The CDR3 reads CASSLTGGSYEQYF. In DNA, the CDR3 is TGTGCCAGCAGCTTAACAGGGGGATCCTACGAGCAGTACTTC. The variable domain in full, completed from reference TRBV13 and TRBJ2-7, reads AAGVIQSPRHLIKEKRETATLKCYPIPRHDTVYWYQQGPGQDPQFLISFYEKMQSDKGSIPDRFSAQQFSDYHSELNMSSLELGDSALYFCASSLTGGSYEQYFGPGTRLTVT.